The sample holds many counts of the clone carrying this TCR beta chain. The data were obtained in a study of T cells after posttransplantation cyclophosphamide. Clones were sequenced by immunoSEQ multiplex PCR, and TCRdb holds only the in-frame ones, with some missing. The profile covers 20,000 to 30,000 clones, none occurring a single time. CDR3 length: 15 residues. Trimming took 3 bases from V and 2 from J; bases not matched to a gene: 3. Germline assignment: CDR1 SGHRS and CDR2 YFSETQ. This sequence joins TRBV5-1 and TRBJ2-3; 10 bases are a match to TRBD2. The receptor's source is a man aged 50 to 60 in good health, CMV-negative, and a related stem cell transplant donor. Sequencing was done on a sample of PBMCs. In nucleotides, the CDR3 is TGCGCCAGCAGCTCTAGCGGGGGACCCACAGATACGCAGTATTTT. It translates to CASSSSGGPTDTQYF.